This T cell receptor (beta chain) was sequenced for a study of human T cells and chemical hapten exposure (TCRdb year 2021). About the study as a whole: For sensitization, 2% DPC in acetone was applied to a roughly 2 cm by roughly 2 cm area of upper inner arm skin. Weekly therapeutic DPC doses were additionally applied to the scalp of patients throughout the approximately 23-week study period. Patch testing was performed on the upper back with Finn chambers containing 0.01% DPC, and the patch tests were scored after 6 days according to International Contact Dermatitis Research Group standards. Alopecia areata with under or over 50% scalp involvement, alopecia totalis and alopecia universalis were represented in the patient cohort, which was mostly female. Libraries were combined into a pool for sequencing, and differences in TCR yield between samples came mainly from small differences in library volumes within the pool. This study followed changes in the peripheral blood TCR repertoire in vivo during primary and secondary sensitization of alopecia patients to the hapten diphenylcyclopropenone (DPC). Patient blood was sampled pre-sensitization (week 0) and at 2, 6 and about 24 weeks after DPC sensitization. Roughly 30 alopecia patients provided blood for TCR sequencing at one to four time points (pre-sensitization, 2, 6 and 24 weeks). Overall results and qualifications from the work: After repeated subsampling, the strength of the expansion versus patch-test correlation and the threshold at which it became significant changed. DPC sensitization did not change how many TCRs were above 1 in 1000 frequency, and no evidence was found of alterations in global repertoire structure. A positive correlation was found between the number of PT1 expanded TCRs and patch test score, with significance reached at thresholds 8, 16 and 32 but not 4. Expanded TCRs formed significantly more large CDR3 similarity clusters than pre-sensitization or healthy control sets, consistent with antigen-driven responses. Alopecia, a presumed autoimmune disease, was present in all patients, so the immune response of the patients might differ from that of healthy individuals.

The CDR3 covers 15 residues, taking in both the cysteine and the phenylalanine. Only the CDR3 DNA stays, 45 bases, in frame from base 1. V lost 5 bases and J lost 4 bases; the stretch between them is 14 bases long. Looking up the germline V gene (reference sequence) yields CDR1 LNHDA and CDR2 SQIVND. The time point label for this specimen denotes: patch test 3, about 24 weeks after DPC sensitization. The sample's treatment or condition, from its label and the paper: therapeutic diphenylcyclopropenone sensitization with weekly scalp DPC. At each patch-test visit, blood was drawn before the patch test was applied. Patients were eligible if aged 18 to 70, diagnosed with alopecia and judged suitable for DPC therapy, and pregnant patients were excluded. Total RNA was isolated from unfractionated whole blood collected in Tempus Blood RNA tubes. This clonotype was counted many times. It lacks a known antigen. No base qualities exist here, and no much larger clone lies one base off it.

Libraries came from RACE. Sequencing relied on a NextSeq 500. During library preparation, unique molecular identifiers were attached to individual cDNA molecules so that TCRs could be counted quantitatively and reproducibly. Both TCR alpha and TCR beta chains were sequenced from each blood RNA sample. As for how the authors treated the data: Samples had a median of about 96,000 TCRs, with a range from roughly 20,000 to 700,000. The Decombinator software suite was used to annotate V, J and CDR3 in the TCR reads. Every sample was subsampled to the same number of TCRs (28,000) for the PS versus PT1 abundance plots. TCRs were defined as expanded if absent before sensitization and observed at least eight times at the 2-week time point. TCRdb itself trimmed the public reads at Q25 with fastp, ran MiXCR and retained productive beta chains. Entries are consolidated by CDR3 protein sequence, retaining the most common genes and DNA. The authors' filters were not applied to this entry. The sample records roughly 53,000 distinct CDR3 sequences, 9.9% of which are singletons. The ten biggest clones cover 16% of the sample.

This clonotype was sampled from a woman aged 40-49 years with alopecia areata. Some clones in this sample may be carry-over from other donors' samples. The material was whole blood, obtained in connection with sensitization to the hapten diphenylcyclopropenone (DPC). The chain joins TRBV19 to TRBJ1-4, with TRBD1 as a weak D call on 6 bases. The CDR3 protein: CASSFKTGLNEKLFF. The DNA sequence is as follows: TGTGCCAGTAGTTTCAAGACAGGTCTTAATGAAAAACTGTTTTTT.